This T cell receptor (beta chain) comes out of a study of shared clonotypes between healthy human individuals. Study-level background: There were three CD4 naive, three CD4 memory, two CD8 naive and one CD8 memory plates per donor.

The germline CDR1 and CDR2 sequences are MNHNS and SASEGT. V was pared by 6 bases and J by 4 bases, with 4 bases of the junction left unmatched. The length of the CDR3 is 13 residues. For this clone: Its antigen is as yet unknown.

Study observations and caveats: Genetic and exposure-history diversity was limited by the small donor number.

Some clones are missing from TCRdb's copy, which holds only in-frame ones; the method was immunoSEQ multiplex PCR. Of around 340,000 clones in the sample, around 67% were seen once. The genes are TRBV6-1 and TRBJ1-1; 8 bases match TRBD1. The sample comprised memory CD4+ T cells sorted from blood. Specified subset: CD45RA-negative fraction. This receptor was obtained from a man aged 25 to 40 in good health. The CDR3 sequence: CASRDRAFTEAFF. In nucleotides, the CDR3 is TGTGCCAGCAGGGACAGGGCCTTCACTGAAGCTTTCTTT.